This T cell receptor (beta chain) was captured by sequencing in a study of blood T cell repertoires in COVID-19. Study at large: Samples of COVID-19 (acute and convalescent) were obtained from the United States, Italy and Spain.

Here immunoSEQ multiplex PCR was the method, and the copy in TCRdb shows in-frame clones only, minus some. This sample has under 250,000 clones, with roughly 83% found just once. The length of the CDR3 is 13 residues. V was shortened by 0 bases and J by 6 bases, with 6 bases between the two germline ends. The V gene's germline CDR1 is MRHNA and CDR2 SNTAGT. The chain is built from TRBV6-4 and TRBJ1-5; D not certain. The clonotype comes from a woman between 65 and 79 years old with active or convalescent COVID-19. The sample taken for sequencing was peripheral blood. The CDR3 reads CASSDSPGQPQHF. In nucleotides, the CDR3 is TGTGCCAGCAGTGACTCTCCGGGTCAGCCCCAGCATTTT.